The T cell receptor beta chain under discussion was sequenced for a study of T cells in women clearing cervical HPV infection. Here immunoSEQ multiplex PCR was the method, and the copy in TCRdb shows in-frame clones only, minus some. Here the sample table reports tens of thousands of clones. The CDR3 runs 11 residues. Trimming cost V 8 bases and J 8 bases, with 9 bases left between them. As to this clone: The CDR3 is cut off 3 residues early in the read; its end comes from the germline J gene.

The material sequenced was blood buffy coat. The TCR originated in a woman between 18 and 75 years old with a cervical HPV16 infection that either progressed to CIN3+ or cleared (not recorded which). The chain joins TRBV12-3 or TRBV12-4 to TRBJ2-2; no clear D. Incomplete CDR3 DNA: TGTGCCAGCGGGCAGAGGGGGGAG. It translates to CASGQRGE. The full CDR3 protein reads CASGQRGELFF.